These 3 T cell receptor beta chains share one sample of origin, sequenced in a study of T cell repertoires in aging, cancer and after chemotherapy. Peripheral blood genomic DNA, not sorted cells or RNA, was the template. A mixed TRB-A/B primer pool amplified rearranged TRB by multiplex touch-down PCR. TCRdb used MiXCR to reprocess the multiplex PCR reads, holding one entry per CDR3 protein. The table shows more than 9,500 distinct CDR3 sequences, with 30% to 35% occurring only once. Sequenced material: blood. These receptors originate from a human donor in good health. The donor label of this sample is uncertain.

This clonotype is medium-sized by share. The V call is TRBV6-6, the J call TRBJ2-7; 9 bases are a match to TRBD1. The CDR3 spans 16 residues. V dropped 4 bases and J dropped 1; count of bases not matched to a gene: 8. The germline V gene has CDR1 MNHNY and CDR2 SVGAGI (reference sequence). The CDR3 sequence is CASSSFRDRASYEQYF. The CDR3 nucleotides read TGTGCCAGCAGTTCCTTCCGGGACAGGGCATCCTACGAGCAGTACTTC.

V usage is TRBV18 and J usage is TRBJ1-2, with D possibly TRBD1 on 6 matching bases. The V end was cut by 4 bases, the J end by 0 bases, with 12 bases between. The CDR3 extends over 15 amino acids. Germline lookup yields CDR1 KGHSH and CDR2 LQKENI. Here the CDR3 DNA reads TGTGCCAGCTCACTGGACAGAGAAGCTAACTATGGCTACACCTTC. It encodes CASSLDREANYGYTF.

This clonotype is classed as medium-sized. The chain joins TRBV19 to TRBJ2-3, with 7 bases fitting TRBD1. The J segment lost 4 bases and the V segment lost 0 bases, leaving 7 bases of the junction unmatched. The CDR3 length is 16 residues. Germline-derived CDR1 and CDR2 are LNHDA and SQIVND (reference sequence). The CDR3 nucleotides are TGTGCCAGTAGTATAGATGGCGCAGGGGGAGCAGATACGCAGTATTTT. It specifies CASSIDGAGGADTQYF.